Here is one T cell receptor (beta chain) with its context. Its antigen is currently not known. No per-base quality is available; no much larger clone lies one base away. The data belong to a study of OX40 agonist ivuxolimab in advanced cancers. About the full investigation: The costimulatory receptor OX40 (CD134) was targeted by ivuxolimab, a fully human IgG2 agonistic monoclonal antibody. Intravenous ivuxolimab was administered to patients every 2 weeks at six dose levels: 0.01, 0.1, 0.3, 1.5, 3 and 10 mg/kg. Among the 52 dose-escalation patients, some 19 had hepatocellular carcinoma, roughly 15 melanoma, 9 renal cell carcinoma and 9 head and neck cancer. In the dose-escalation cohort, approximately 80% of patients were male, and the mean age was 60 years with a range of roughly 20 to 79. Prior anti-PD-1, anti-PD-L1 or anti-CTLA-4 therapy was permitted, and checkpoint inhibitors had been received by 30% to 40% of dose-escalation patients. Partial responses occurred in three dose-escalation patients: two with cutaneous melanoma and one with hepatocellular carcinoma. The purpose of peripheral TCRbeta sequencing was to test whether ivuxolimab changed TCR sequence diversity and led to clonal T-cell expansion. The monotherapy dose-escalation portion (N = 52 patients) of the phase I ivuxolimab trial is reported in the paper. General conclusions and limits of the study: Low levels of normalized T-cell clonal expansion were also seen in some nonresponding patients. After ivuxolimab, more expanded clones were found on average in CD8+ T cells than in CD4+ T cells. At doses of 0.1 to 3.0 mg/kg, clonal expansion of both CD4+ and CD8+ T cells in blood was seen between baseline and week 6. In the 0.1-3.0 mg/kg groups, partial responders had among the lowest normalized peripheral clonal expansion, particularly in CD8+ T cells. Which antigens the clonally expanded peripheral T cells were specific for was not determined.

Genomic DNA was isolated from the sorted cells so that the TCRbeta CDR3 region could be sequenced. TCRbeta CDR3 regions were sequenced using the immunoSEQ Assay. TCRdb carries this immuneACCESS record with in-frame sequences only. Its versions omit some clonotypes, under half of them owing to an unresolved V gene in the studies checked, with the rest unexplained. For this sample there are approximately 23,000 clones; roughly 73% appear just once. The ten top clones hold about 18% of the sample. The trial excluded patients who had a history of autoimmune disease or who were on systemic immunosuppression. In every dose cohort, peripheral blood was drawn for TCR sequencing at baseline, cycle 4 day 1, and cycle 7 day 1. The samples were drawn from a first-in-human, open-label, multicenter phase I dose-escalation trial of ivuxolimab. Adults with locally advanced or metastatic melanoma, renal cell, hepatocellular, or head and neck squamous cell carcinoma were enrolled in the trial. Before TCR sequencing, CD4+ and CD8+ T cells were separately sorted from peripheral blood.

This TCR came from an adult with an advanced solid tumor such as melanoma, head and neck, liver or kidney cancer. The sample consisted of CD4+ or CD8+ T cells sorted from blood, taken in a trial of the OX40 agonist ivuxolimab.

The DNA sequence is as follows: TGTGCCAGTAGTATGATTGCTAGCGGTGAGCAGTACTTC. This yields the protein CASSMIASGEQYF. Recombination connected TRBV19 to TRBJ2-5; TRBD2 lines up with 7 middle nucleotides. The CDR1 and CDR2 encoded by the germline V gene (reference sequence) are LNHDA and SQIVND. V loses 3 bases at its end and J loses 11 bases; junction bases beyond the gene matches: 9. Including the terminal cysteine and phenylalanine, the CDR3 comprises 13 residues. The only DNA kept is the CDR3, 39 bases in frame from the first base.